This T cell receptor beta chain was obtained from a study of cytomegalovirus exposure and HLA in healthy donors (dated by TCRdb to between 2016 and 2019). Study-wide context: An earlier analysis of some 500 of the donors reported 250 to 300 Gb of sequence data and around 120 million unique TCR beta sequences from around 200 million T cells. Roughly 300 gigabases of sequencing data and 91 million or so unique TCR sequences made up an early release that covered several hundred HLA-typed donors. The genetic ancestry cluster associated with self-reported Caucasian donors included around four fifths of the approximately 430 genotyped donors. The study was designed to test whether signatures of past pathogen exposure could be identified by cataloging public T cell receptors. The study used immunosequencing to profile the T cell repertoires of approximately 640 subjects and linked those repertoires to cytomegalovirus serostatus. Along with the approximately 600-subject first cohort, a separate validation cohort of 120 different subjects was used. High-throughput TCR immunosequencing, statistical association of individual TCRs with disease status, and machine learning were combined to predict cytomegalovirus infection status. A later analysis re-analyzed previously published TCR beta repertoires from several hundred donors and added high-resolution HLA genotyping to study TCR occurrence patterns. Rather than using new phenotypic data, the later analysis identified candidate immune exposures from TCR beta sequences and from how often those sequences occurred across donors. An earlier analysis of approximately 500 of the donors applied high-throughput TCR beta sequencing to assess whether each TCR beta V gene segment acted as functional or pseudogenic. Donor age, sex, ethnicity and CMV serostatus were collected together with the repertoire data. Genome-wide SNP genotypes for about 65% of the roughly 670 donors were used in a later genetic analysis, which treated that subset as a discovery cohort. All discovery cohort repertoires had been generated using a single sequencing platform. Class I and class II HLA loci were covered by the typing at four-digit resolution. Typing coverage differed by locus: A, B, C, DRB1 and DQB1 were typed in about 620-640 donors, DQA1 in 500 to 550, DPA1 in around 580, and DPB1 in 450 to 480. Roughly 5 DR-DQ haplotypes were treated as single units for association and clustering because of strong linkage in the cohort. Among roughly 400 genotyped donors of the cohort, an average of roughly 230,000 unique TCR beta nucleotide sequences was sequenced per donor, of which about 18% were non-productive. The full study reports these points: Specific HLA alleles were associated with 16,951 TCR beta sequences at a false discovery rate of 0.05 in a later analysis. A further reported finding was that TCR beta sequences accurately predicted the HLA-A and HLA-B alleles for most subjects in the first cohort. Compared with equally common non-associated chains, HLA-associated TCR beta chains in a later analysis were more clonally expanded and had lower generation probabilities. Immune exposure information for the cohort was limited to CMV serostatus. Because HLA typing was unavailable for some donors at each locus, only the typed subset was used in association tests. According to a later analysis, most CMV-associated TCR beta chains appeared to be HLA-restricted, and the HLA associations seemed to be driven largely by CMV exposure. A later analysis found that TCR association rates varied across HLA loci, with DRB1 alleles showing the most associated TCRs and HLA-C alleles the fewest. Because the 87-base-pair reads could not distinguish some IMGT-functional V segments, including TRBV6-2 and TRBV6-3, those segments were excluded. Because counts were too low, some 16 rarely observed V segments, including chromosome 9 orphons, were excluded from the earlier analysis of under 650 of the donors. According to a later analysis, parvovirus B19, influenza, CMV and Epstein-Barr virus appeared linked to several top co-occurrence clusters. Only TCR beta chains were sequenced in this cohort, and the absence of alpha or paired-chain data limited detectable features. Across donors, most TCR sequences were observed very rarely, whereas some public TCRs were present in many individuals. Correlated functional status among segregating V segments might be attributable to linkage disequilibrium, but an unknown experimental factor could not be ruled out. According to a later genetic analysis, donors in an Asian-associated ancestry cluster had fewer N-insertions in productive TCRs than the roughly 660-donor mean. Roughly uniform sequencing depth across donors was assumed in presence/absence analyses, although this assumption may not hold. According to the authors, the approach could potentially be generalized to other disease states and immunological phenotypes. A group of highly shared sequence variants was considered likely to be a technical artifact of the sequencing pipeline. In a later genetic analysis, a missense DCLRE1C variant was associated with V-gene and J-gene trimming of TCR beta chains, and the association was replicated in an independent cohort. Strong co-occurrence of HLA alleles, especially DR and DQ, made assigning TCR associations to individual alleles difficult. A few of the identified cytomegalovirus-associated TCR beta chains were confirmed in vitro to be specific for cytomegalovirus antigens. A total of fewer than 200 TCR beta chains were listed by the study as associated with cytomegalovirus. In an earlier analysis of roughly 560 of the donors, most TCR beta V segments were observed in productive rearrangements about 87% or about 30% of the time, broadly matching IMGT annotations. In both the original and validation cohorts, the classifier was reported to diagnose cytomegalovirus status with high specificity and sensitivity.

The cohort was made up of about 670 healthy bone marrow donors. All cohort members were sampled while nominally healthy, although unrecorded immune exposures were likely present. The donor tested CMV seropositive, placing the donor among the 310 or so seropositive members of the cohort. Every donor gave a peripheral blood sample, and the peripheral blood mononuclear cells from that sample were used for TCR beta sequencing. The Qiagen DNeasy Blood Extraction Kit was used to extract genomic DNA from the blood cell samples. As regards this clone: This clone's antigen is unknown.

The method was the immunoSEQ multiplex PCR assay. The multiplex PCR relied on a mix of 60 forward primers for TCR Vbeta segments and 13 reverse primers for TCR Jbeta segments. A multiplex PCR assay on genomic DNA amplified the CDR3 region of rearranged TCR beta genes. Amplified TCR beta libraries were sequenced as 87-base-pair reads on the Illumina HiSeq System. Processing in the source paper ran as follows. A later analysis counted around 72 million unique TCR beta chains across the 650 to 700 repertoires, and about 10 million of these chains were shared by at least two donors. Raw reads were error-corrected and collapsed into unique sequences by a nearest-neighbor algorithm in which closely related sequences were merged to remove PCR and sequencing errors. Alignment of CDR3 sequences to IMGT reference sequences was used to assign V, D and J gene segments. For a sequence to be retained, at least a six-nucleotide match to both a V gene segment and a J gene segment was required. A rearrangement was called productive if the CDR3 had no stop codons and remained in frame with V and J, and every other rearrangement was called non-productive. CDR3 was defined by IMGT convention, running from the second conserved V-encoded cysteine to the conserved J-encoded phenylalanine. Sequences without an unambiguous match to a single V gene segment were excluded from the earlier analysis of 587 of the donors. An earlier analysis of 587 of the donors called V segments functional above 56.7% productive rearrangements and segregating when the between-donor standard deviation exceeded 5%. A statistical classification framework was built to diagnose cytomegalovirus status from the catalog of TCR beta chain sequences. In a later analysis, V and J genes were assigned by comparing TCR nucleotide sequences against IMGT/GENE-DB human TR gene sequences. In a later analysis, CDR3 sequences and most-parsimonious VDJ recombination scenarios were assigned using the TCRdist pipeline. A later analysis defined each TCR beta chain by its CDR3 amino acid sequence plus V-gene family, and excluded reads lacking a unique V-gene family. To address suspected cross-contamination and a sequencing artifact, a later analysis removed approximately 600 highly shared, low-generation-probability nucleotide sequences. A later analysis calculated a clonal expansion index for each public chain from normalized within-repertoire ranks of inferred template counts. A later analysis computed generation probabilities with a VDJ recombination model fitted to out-of-frame rearrangements, and checked the results against IGoR. A later analysis scored TCR-TCR, TCR-HLA and TCR-CMV co-occurrence with hypergeometric tests, applying a repertoire-size bias correction to TCR pairs. To estimate false discovery rates, a later analysis permuted the HLA or CMV assignments 20 times. In a later analysis, co-occurring TCRs were grouped using DBSCAN, with TCRdist sequence similarity added in when clustering inside HLA-allele-positive subsets. For co-occurrence clustering, repertoires with fewer than 30,000 or more than 120,000 public chains were excluded, along with five repertoires with anomalous nucleotide sharing. Sourced from immuneACCESS, this table was stored by TCRdb with only in-frame sequences that have V and J called. A share of the clones is absent; for the studies checked, an unresolved V gene accounts for under half, and the remainder has no known explanation. Clonal size and the V and J genes are those of that table, whereas D and trimming came from the DNA. In this sample's table one finds approximately 72,000 clones. Roughly 4.7% of the sample rests with the top ten.

CDR1 and CDR2 are read off the germline V gene (reference sequence) as MNHEY and SMNVEV. Germline trimming: 5 bases from V, 2 bases from J; junction bases outside gene matches: 4. The CDR3 holds 15 amino acids from the cysteine to the phenylalanine. The read is trimmed to its CDR3 DNA, 45 bases read in frame from base 1. This clonotype was sampled from a woman aged 40 to 50 in good health and CMV-seropositive. The chain is made from TRBV27 and TRBJ1-5; 9 junctional bases match TRBD1. The sequencing sample was made of PBMCs. In nucleotides, the sequence is TGTGCCAGCAGTACGGACAGGGGTGGCAATCAGCCCCAGCATTTT. Its amino acids are CASSTDRGGNQPQHF.